Listed here are 21 T cell receptor beta chains from one sample, sequenced in a study of CXCR3-negative and CXCR3-positive naive CD8 T cells. The study's findings and limits: Comparison of naive cells showed more hydrophobic TRB CDR3s in CXCR3-positive than in CXCR3-negative naive cells.

Preparation of TRB cDNA libraries relied on 5' RACE carrying UMI labels. TCRdb reprocessed the 5' RACE reads and keeps a single row for each CDR3 protein, giving no DNA. In all, the sample yields around 140,000 distinct CDR3 sequences. These receptors lack a known antigen. The sequenced sample was naive CXCR3+ CD8+ T cells from blood. Stated subset: CD45RO-CCR7+CD27+CD95- naive CD8+ T cells expressing CXCR3 (TNR3+). The receptors shown here come from a human donor in good health. Some clones in this sample may be carry-over from other donors' samples.

V and J are TRBV25-1 and TRBJ2-7; the D gene TCRdb calls, TRBD2, cannot be checked with no DNA. The CDR3 has 12 residues. Germline V gives CDR1 MGHDK, CDR2 SYGVNS. CDR3 sequence: CASSWTANEQYF.

The chain couples TRBV29-1 to TRBJ1-2; TCRdb picks TRBD1, but there is no DNA to check that call. Germline CDR1 reads SQVTM; CDR2 reads ANQGSEA. The CDR3 has 12 residues. The CDR3 reads CSVEDGRGGYTF.

The V and J genes are TRBV7-9 and TRBJ2-7; TCRdb indicates TRBD1, and absent DNA this call remains unverified. From germline, CDR1 is SEHNR and CDR2 FQNEAQ (reference sequence). This CDR3 contains 14 residues. CDR3 sequence reads: CASSLAGQAYEQYF.

CDR3 sequence reads: CASIATVSSYEQYF. This chain connects TRBV10-2 to TRBJ2-7. The CDR3 covers 14 residues. The V gene's germline CDR1 is WSHSY and CDR2 SAAADI.

The CDR3 sequence is CASRLPGQGITEAFF. This chain joins TRBV28 and TRBJ1-1; the TRBD1 assignment by TCRdb is unverifiable without DNA. Germline CDR1 and CDR2: MDHEN and SYDVKM. CDR3 length equals 15 residues.

The rearrangement links TRBV7-6 to TRBJ2-1. This CDR3 region has 14 residues. Germline CDR1 SGHVS, CDR2 FNYEAQ. The CDR3 is CASSQPPWGNEQFF. Together with reference TRBV7-6 and TRBJ2-1, the CDR3 gives the full variable domain: GAGVSQSPRYKVTKRGQDVALRCDPISGHVSLYWYRQALGQGPEFLTYFNYEAQQDKSGLPNDRFSAERPEGSISTLTIQRTEQRDSAMYRCASSQPPWGNEQFFGPGTRLTVL.

The chain combines TRBV27 with TRBJ2-7; TCRdb's assignment of TRBD1 cannot be checked, as there is no DNA. This CDR3 spans 14 amino acids. Germline V gene sequence: CDR1 MNHEY, CDR2 SMNVEV (reference sequence). CDR3 in amino acids: CASSLRGQGYEQYF.

V is TRBV12-3 or TRBV12-4 and J is TRBJ2-7. The CDR3 is 13 amino acids. This CDR3 is CASSLTGWDEQYF.

The chain is built from TRBV11-2 and TRBJ2-7; TCRdb calls TRBD1, which cannot be checked without DNA. CDR1 and CDR2 from the germline V gene are SGHAT and FQNNGV. This CDR3 is built from 13 residues. CDR3 sequence: CASSLNRGSEQYF. The entire variable domain, with the rest obtained from reference TRBV11-2 and TRBJ2-7, is as follows: EAGVAQSPRYKIIEKRQSVAFWCNPISGHATLYWYQQILGQGPKLLIQFQNNGVVDDSQLPKDRFSAERLKGVDSTLKIQPAKLEDSAVYLCASSLNRGSEQYFGPGTRLTVT.

The genes are TRBV28 and TRBJ1-1; TCRdb lists TRBD1, though no DNA is available to test this call. This CDR3 contains 15 residues. Germline loops: CDR1 MDHEN, CDR2 SYDVKM. The CDR3 here is CATRVLKRGGDEAFF.

The chain employs TRBV20-1 and TRBJ2-7; TCRdb returns TRBD2, unconfirmable since there is no DNA. CDR1 is DFQATT, CDR2 SNEGSKA, per germline (reference sequence). The CDR3 has 15 amino acids. CDR3 sequence reads: CSAPFRVPSPYEQYF.

The CDR3 here is CASSSTGPLAVVSYEQYF. The chain links TRBV19 to TRBJ2-7; TCRdb names TRBD1, which stays unverified in the absence of DNA. This CDR3 comprises 18 residues. Germline V gene lookup returns CDR1 LNHDA and CDR2 SQIVND (reference sequence). The full variable domain, in which reference TRBV19 and TRBJ2-7 provide the parts outside the CDR3, is DGGITQSPKYLFRKEGQNVTLSCEQNLNHDAMYWYRQDPGQGLRLIYYSQIVNDFQKGDIAEGYSVSREKKESFPLTVTSAQKNPTAFYLCASSSTGPLAVVSYEQYFGPGTRLTVT.

CDR3 protein: CASSLQGGYNEQFF. V and J are TRBV27 and TRBJ2-1; TCRdb outputs TRBD1, but without DNA this stays unchecked. The CDR3 spans 14 residues. Germline V CDR1 and CDR2: MNHEY, SMNVEV (reference sequence).

V usage is TRBV7-9 and J usage is TRBJ2-3; checking the TCRdb D call of TRBD1 is not possible without DNA. CDR1 is SEHNR and CDR2 is FQNEAQ in the germline V gene (reference sequence). The CDR3 contains 15 residues. The CDR3 spells CASSLWGQGTDTQYF.

The V gene is TRBV4-3, the J gene TRBJ2-7; TCRdb names TRBD1, which stays unverified in the absence of DNA. There are 16 residues in the CDR3. CDR1 is LGHNA, CDR2 YSLEER, per germline. The CDR3 loop reads CASSQGTGGFSYEQYF.

This chain uses TRBV27 with TRBJ2-7; the D call from TCRdb, TRBD1, cannot be confirmed without DNA. Germline loops: CDR1 MNHEY, CDR2 SMNVEV (reference sequence). The CDR3 is 12 amino acids. This chain's CDR3 is CASGQTDYEQYF.

The chain links TRBV7-9 to TRBJ2-2; TCRdb lists TRBD1, though no DNA is available to test this call. Germline CDR1 reads SEHNR; CDR2 reads FQNEAQ (reference sequence). This CDR3 comprises 16 residues. CDR3 amino acids: CASSPRGQVNTGELFF.

The chain has TRBV6-5 and TRBJ1-5; absent DNA, TCRdb's TRBD1 call cannot be checked. Germline lookup yields CDR1 MNHEY and CDR2 SVGAGI. CDR3 length: 14 amino acids. The CDR3 sequence is CASAVLPGNQPQHF.

The chain has TRBV15 and TRBJ1-1; the D call from TCRdb, TRBD1, cannot be confirmed without DNA. The CDR3 is made up of 14 amino acids. The germline gives CDR1 LNHNV, CDR2 YYDKDF (reference sequence). The CDR3 region is CATSLKQRGTEAFF.

The gene calls are TRBV21-1 and TRBJ2-1; the TCRdb D gene call, TRBD2, has no DNA to confirm it. TRBV21-1 is a pseudogene locus. CDR3 length: 18 amino acids. CDR3 region: CASSTGSSGRNTYNEQFF.

The CDR3 is CSVPMGGEQYF. The rearrangement links TRBV29-1 to TRBJ2-7; the D call from TCRdb, TRBD1, cannot be confirmed without DNA. Looked up from germline, CDR1 is SQVTM and CDR2 is ANQGSEA. CDR3 size: 11 residues.